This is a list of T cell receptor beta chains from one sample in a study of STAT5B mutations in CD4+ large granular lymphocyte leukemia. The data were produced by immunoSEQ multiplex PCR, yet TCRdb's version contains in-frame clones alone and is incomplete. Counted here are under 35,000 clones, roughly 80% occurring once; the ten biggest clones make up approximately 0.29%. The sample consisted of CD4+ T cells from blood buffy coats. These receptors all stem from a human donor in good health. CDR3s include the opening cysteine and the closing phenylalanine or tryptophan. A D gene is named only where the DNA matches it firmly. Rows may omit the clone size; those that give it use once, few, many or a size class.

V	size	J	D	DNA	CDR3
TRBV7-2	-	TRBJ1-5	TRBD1	TGTGCCAGCAGCTCACAGGGGTCCGGTCAGCCCCAGCATTTT	CASSSQGSGQPQHF
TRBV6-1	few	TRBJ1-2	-	TGTGCCAGCAGTGAAATGCGAGTACCTAACTATGGCTACACCTTC	CASSEMRVPNYGYTF
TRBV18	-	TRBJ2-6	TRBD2	TGTGCCAGCTCAAGGGACTACTCTGGGGCCAACGTCCTGACTTTC	CASSRDYSGANVLTF
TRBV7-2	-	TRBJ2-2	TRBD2	TGTGCCAGCAGCAAACTAGCGGGGGGCACGGTGAACGGGGAGCTGTTTTTT	CASSKLAGGTVNGELFF
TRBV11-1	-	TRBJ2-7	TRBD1	TGTGCCAGCAGCTTAGGACAGGGAGCCTACGAGCAGTACTTC	CASSLGQGAYEQYF
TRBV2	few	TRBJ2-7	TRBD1	TGTGCCACCCGGGACAGGGGAAGCTACGAGCAGTACTTC	CATRDRGSYEQYF
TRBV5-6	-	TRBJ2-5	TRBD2	TGTGCCAGCAGCAGACGCACTAGCGAGCAAGAGACCCAGTACTTC	CASSRRTSEQETQYF
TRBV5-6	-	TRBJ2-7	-	TGTGCCAGCAGCTCCCCCCGCAGGGGTGTCTACGAGCAGTACTTC	CASSSPRRGVYEQYF
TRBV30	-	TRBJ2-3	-	TGTGCCTGGAGTGCGACTCTGAAGGGGGATACGCAGTATTTT	CAWSATLKGDTQYF
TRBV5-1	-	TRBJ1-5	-	TGCGCCAGCAGCTTGGACGCGGTAGGTCAGCCCCAGCATTTT	CASSLDAVGQPQHF
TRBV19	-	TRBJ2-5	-	TGTGCCAGTAGTTCAACAGGGAAAGAGACCCAGTACTTC	CASSSTGKETQYF
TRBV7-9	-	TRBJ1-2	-	TGTGCCAGCAGCTTAGGTGGGGAGGACTATGGCTACACCTTC	CASSLGGEDYGYTF
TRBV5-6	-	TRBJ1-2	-	TGTGCCAGCAGCGGAGCCAGGGGCTATGGCTACACCTTC	CASSGARGYGYTF
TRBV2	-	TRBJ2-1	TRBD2	TGTGCCAGCAGTGAGAACATAGCGGGGTACAATGAGCAGTTCTTC	CASSENIAGYNEQFF
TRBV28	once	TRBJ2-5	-	TGTGCCAGCAGTTTGTACAGGACCCAGTACTTC	CASSLYRTQYF
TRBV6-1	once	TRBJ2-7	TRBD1	TGTGCCAGCAGTGAAGCTAGGGGACAGATATACGAGCAGTACTTC	CASSEARGQIYEQYF